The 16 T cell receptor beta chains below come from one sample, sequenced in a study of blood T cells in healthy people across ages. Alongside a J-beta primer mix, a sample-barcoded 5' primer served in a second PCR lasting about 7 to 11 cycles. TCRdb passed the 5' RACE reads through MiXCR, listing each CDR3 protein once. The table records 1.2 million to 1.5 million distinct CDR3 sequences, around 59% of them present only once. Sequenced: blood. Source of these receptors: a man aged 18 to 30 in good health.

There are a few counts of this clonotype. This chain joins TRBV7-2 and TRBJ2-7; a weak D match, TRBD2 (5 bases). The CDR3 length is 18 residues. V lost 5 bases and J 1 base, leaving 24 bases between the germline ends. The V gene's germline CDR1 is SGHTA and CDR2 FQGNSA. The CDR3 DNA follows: TGTGCCAGCAGCCCCCAGTCCCCGATCGCGGGTCTTTCCTACGAGCAGTACTTC. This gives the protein CASSPQSPIAGLSYEQYF.

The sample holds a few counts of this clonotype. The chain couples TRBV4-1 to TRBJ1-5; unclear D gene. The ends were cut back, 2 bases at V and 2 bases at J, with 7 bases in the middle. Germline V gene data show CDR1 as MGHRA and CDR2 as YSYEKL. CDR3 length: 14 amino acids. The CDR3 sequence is CASSQNTGNQPQHF. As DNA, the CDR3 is TGCGCCAGCAGCCAAAATACAGGCAATCAGCCCCAGCATTTT.

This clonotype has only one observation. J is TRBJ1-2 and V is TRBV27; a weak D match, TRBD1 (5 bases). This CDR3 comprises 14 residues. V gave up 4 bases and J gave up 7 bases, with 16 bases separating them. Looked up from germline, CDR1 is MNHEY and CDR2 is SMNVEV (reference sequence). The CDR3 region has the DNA TGTGCCAGCAGTTCCCTTGGAGATCAGGGTGGCTACACCTTC. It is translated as CASSSLGDQGGYTF.

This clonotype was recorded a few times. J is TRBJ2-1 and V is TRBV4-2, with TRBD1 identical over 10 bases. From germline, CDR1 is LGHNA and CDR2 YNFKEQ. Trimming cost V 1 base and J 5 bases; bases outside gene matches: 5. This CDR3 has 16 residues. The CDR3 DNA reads TGTGCCAGCAGCCAAGGGGACAGGGGTGGAAACAATGAGCAGTTCTTC. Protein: CASSQGDRGGNNEQFF.

The CDR3 nucleotides read TGCAGTGCTAAGGAGGGAGTGGGGGCCTACGAGCAGTACTTC. It codes for CSAKEGVGAYEQYF. The chain recombines TRBV20-1 with TRBJ2-7; maybe TRBD2 (6 bases). From germline, CDR1 is DFQATT and CDR2 SNEGSKA (reference sequence). The CDR3 runs 14 residues. Trimming cost V 4 bases and J 2 bases, with 15 bases left between them.

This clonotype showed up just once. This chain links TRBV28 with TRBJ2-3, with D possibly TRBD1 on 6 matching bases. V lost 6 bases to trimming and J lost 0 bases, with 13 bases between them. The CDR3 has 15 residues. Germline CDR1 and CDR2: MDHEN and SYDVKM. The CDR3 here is CASSNDRMSTDTQYF. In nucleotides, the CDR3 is TGTGCCAGCAGCAACGACAGGATGAGCACAGATACGCAGTATTTT.

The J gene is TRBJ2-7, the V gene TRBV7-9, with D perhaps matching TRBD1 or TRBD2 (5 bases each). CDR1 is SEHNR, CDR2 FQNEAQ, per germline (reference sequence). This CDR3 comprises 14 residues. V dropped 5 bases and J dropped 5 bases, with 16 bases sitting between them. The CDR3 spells CASSPRPQGDEQYF. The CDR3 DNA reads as TGTGCCAGCAGCCCAAGGCCCCAGGGAGACGAGCAGTACTTC. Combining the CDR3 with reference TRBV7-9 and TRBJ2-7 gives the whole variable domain DTGVSQNPRHKITKRGQNVTFRCDPISEHNRLYWYRQTLGQGPEFLTYFQNEAQLEKSRLLSDRFSAERPKGSFSTLEIQRTEQGDSAMYLCASSPRPQGDEQYFGPGTRLTVT.

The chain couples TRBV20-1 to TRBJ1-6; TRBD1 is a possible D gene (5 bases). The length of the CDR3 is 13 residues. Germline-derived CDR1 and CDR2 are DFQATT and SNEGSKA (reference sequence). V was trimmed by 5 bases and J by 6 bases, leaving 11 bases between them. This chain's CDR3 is CSALGGVNSPLHF. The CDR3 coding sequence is TGCAGTGCTCTGGGGGGGGTTAATTCACCCCTCCACTTT.

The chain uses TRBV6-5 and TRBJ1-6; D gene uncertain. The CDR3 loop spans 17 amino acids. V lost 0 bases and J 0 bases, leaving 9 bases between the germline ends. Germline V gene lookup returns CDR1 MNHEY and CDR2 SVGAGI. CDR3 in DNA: TGTGCCAGCAGTTACTCTATTCGGGGCTCCTATAATTCACCCCTCCACTTT. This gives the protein CASSYSIRGSYNSPLHF.

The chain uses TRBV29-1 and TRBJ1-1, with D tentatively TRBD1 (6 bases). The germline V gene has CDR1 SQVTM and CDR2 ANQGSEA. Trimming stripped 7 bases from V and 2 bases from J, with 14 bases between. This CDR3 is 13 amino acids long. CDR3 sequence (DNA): TGCAGCGGCTCCGGGACAACCAACACTGAAGCTTTCTTT. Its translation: CSGSGTTNTEAFF.

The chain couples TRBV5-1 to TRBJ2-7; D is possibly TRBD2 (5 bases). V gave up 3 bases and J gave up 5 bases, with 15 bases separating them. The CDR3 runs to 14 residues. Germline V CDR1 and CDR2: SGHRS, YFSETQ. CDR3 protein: CASSYGLQVNEQYF. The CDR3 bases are TGCGCCAGCAGCTATGGACTTCAGGTGAACGAGCAGTACTTC.

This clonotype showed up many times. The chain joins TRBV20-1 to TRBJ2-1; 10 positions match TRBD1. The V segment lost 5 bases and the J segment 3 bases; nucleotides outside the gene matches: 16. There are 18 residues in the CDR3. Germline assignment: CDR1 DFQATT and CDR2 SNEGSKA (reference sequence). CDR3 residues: CSASTGGMAGGGYNEQFF. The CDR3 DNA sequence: TGCAGTGCTTCGACAGGGGGCATGGCGGGGGGAGGCTACAATGAGCAGTTCTTC.

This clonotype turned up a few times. DNA for the CDR3: TGCGCCAGCACTGGATCTCCCAGGTCCTACAATGAGCAGTTCTTC. Translated: CASTGSPRSYNEQFF. This chain connects TRBV4-1 to TRBJ2-1; no clear D. The CDR3 contains 15 residues. Trimming stripped 7 bases from V and 1 base from J, with 14 bases between. Germline V gives CDR1 MGHRA, CDR2 YSYEKL.

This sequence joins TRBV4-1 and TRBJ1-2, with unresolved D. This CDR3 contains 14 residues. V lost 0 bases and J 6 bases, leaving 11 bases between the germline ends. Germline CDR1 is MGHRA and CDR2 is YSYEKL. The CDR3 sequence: CASSQETGVNGYTF. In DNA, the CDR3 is TGCGCCAGCAGCCAAGAGACCGGGGTTAATGGCTACACCTTC.

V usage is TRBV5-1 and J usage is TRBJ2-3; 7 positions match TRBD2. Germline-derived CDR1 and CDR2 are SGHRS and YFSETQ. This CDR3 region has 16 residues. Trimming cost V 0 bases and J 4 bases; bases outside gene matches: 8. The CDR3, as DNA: TGCGCCAGCAGCTTGGAAAGTCTAGCGGCCGCAGATACGCAGTATTTT. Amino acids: CASSLESLAAADTQYF.

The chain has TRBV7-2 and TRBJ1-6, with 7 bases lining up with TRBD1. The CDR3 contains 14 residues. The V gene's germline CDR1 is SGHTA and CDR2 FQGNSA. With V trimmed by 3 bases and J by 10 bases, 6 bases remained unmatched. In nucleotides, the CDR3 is TGTGCCAGCAGCTTTGACAGGGCGAGATCACCCCTCCACTTT. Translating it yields CASSFDRARSPLHF. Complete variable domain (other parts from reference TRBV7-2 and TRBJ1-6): GAGVSQSPSNKVTEKGKDVELRCDPISGHTALYWYRQSLGQGLEFLIYFQGNSAPDKSGLPSDRFSAERTGGSVSTLTIQRTQQEDSAVYLCASSFDRARSPLHFGNGTRLTVT.